This entry is about one T cell receptor (beta chain). Repertoires were generated with immunoSEQ multiplex PCR, while TCRdb's copy carries only in-frame clones and drops some. The sample records about 130,000 clones, roughly 80% being singletons. The sample belongs to a study of blood T cell repertoires in COVID-19. Study in general: Some COVID-19 samples were acute and others convalescent; all came from the United States, Italy and Spain.

CDR1 and CDR2 from the germline V gene are SGHRS and YFSETQ. The ends lost 0 bases at V and 5 bases at J; junction bases unmatched: 2. The CDR3 loop spans 13 amino acids. The chain recombines TRBV5-1 with TRBJ2-7; TRBD1 agrees at 7 bases. Source material: peripheral blood. This receptor was taken from a woman of 80 years or more with acute or convalescent COVID-19. The CDR3 nucleotides read TGCGCCAGCAGCTTGGTTACAGGGGACGAGCAGTACTTC. This codes for CASSLVTGDEQYF. Drawing the rest from reference TRBV5-1 and TRBJ2-7, the complete variable domain is KAGVTQTPRYLIKTRGQQVTLSCSPISGHRSVSWYQQTPGQGLQFLFEYFSETQRNKGNFPGRFSGRQFSNSRSEMNVSTLELGDSALYLCASSLVTGDEQYFGPGTRLTVT.